This TCR beta chain is from a study of shared clonotypes between healthy human individuals. Study context: Participating donors consisted of two women and a few men aged 18 to 49. Broader study findings: On the whole, naive subsets had larger estimated richness than memory subsets had. The donor pool, a small one, limited the genetic and exposure-history diversity represented.

A remark on this clone: What it binds is not known.

Only in-frame clones appear in the TCRdb table, and some are missing; sequencing was by immunoSEQ multiplex PCR. Here the sample spans 1.5 million to 2.5 million clones, approximately 94% being singletons. The naive CD8 subset, CD45RO-negative cells positively selected for CCR7, excluded terminally differentiated effector memory CD45RA+ cells. Material: naive CD8+ T cells sorted from blood. The sequence derives from a young man in good health.

CDR3 amino acids: CATTDDRVGTSGGRTDTQYF. The CDR3 bases are TGTGCCACCACCGATGACAGGGTCGGGACTAGCGGGGGGCGCACAGATACGCAGTATTTT. This sequence joins TRBV15 and TRBJ2-3; the match to TRBD2 covers 15 bases. Germline V lookup: CDR1 LNHNV, CDR2 YYDKDF (reference sequence). The CDR3 has 20 residues. Trimming removed 7 bases from V and 1 base from J; junction bases left unmatched: 15.